The sequence of this T cell receptor beta chain was determined in a study of CD8 T cells in Susac syndrome (dated by TCRdb to 2018 to 2020). Describing the broader study: The study used repertoire sequencing to test whether antigen drove CD8+ T cell activation and differentiation in Susac syndrome. The study compared CD8+ T cell repertoire clonality among approximately twelve healthy donors, about 14 Susac syndrome patients and about 16 multiple sclerosis patients.

In regard to this clonotype: There is no known antigen for this receptor. Qualities for individual bases were not recorded, and no much larger clone is one base off.

RNA was extracted using the RNeasy kit, and roughly 0.5 to 1 ug of the RNA was reverse transcribed with random hexamers. TCR beta CDR3 regions were amplified with the immunoSEQ multiplex PCR assay covering 54 Vbeta and 13 Jbeta segments. PCR amplification bias was corrected by using a synthetic template baseline for primer optimization and computational correction. Per the original workflow: Reads were annotated to V, D and J genes per IMGT and analyzed with immunoSEQ Analyzer, keeping only productive sequences. To calculate clonality, Shannon entropy was normalized by log2 of the number of productive unique sequences and then subtracted from one. For each patient and control, public and private clones were evaluated among the 100 most prevalent clones. Clones were defined as Susac-specific when absent from the healthy and MS cohorts, from approximately 1,100 published viral clones and from other ImmuneACCESS disease sequences. TCRdb applied fastp at Q25 and MiXCR to the public reads, then kept only in-frame beta chains. Duplicate CDR3 protein sequences are folded into a single record with the most common DNA and genes. It is TCRdb's table, rather than the study itself, that gives the V and J calls and clone size. The sample contains hundreds of thousands of distinct CDR3 sequences, approximately 89% of them found a single time. Together, the top ten hold 0.09% to 0.15% of the sample.

Trimming accounts for 6 bases at V and 7 bases at J, while the number of junction bases matched to no gene is 6. Taken from cysteine to phenylalanine, the CDR3 has 14 residues. Solely the CDR3 DNA is kept, with 42 bases framed from the first base. The CDR1 and CDR2 encoded by the germline V gene are MNHEY and SVGAGI. High-throughput TCR beta sequencing profiled peripheral blood CD8+ and CD4+ T cells from healthy donors, Susac syndrome patients and multiple sclerosis patients. The multiple sclerosis controls were treatment-naive patients who had stable or active relapsing-remitting disease and met the revised McDonald criteria. Bulk CD8+ and CD4+ T cells were purified magnetically by negative isolation, whereas CD8+ TEMRA cells were enriched by FACS. Blood was drawn into EDTA tubes, processed within 24 hours, and PBMCs were isolated by density gradient centrifugation. PBMCs intended for TCR sequencing were frozen in liquid nitrogen and were later thawed in a 37 degrees C water bath. The sorted or isolated CD4+, CD8+ and CD8+ TEMRA cells reached a purity of at least 90%.

Overall study results and their limits: The study acknowledged that relatively few individuals were included in the TCR sequencing and HLA analysis.

Sequencing was carried out using CD8+ T cells from PBMCs. This receptor chain uses TRBV6-5 and TRBJ2-1; 10 bases in between match TRBD2. This receptor was identified in a human donor with multiple sclerosis. The sequenced DNA is TGTGCCAGCAGCCCGCAACTAGCGGGAAATGAGCAGTTCTTC. The encoded protein is CASSPQLAGNEQFF.